Presented here are 17 T cell receptor beta chains from one specimen sequenced in a study of blood T cell repertoires in COVID-19. Sequencing used immunoSEQ multiplex PCR; TCRdb keeps in-frame clones, though not all of them. Of 200,000 to 250,000 clones in the sample, 82% were seen once. The sequenced sample was PBMCs or T cells enriched from blood (not recorded which). These receptors came from a woman aged 55-69 years who had recovered from COVID-19.

There are a few counts of this clone. This chain uses TRBV7-6 with TRBJ2-1; TRBD2 agrees at 7 bases. CDR1 is SGHVS and CDR2 is FNYEAQ in the germline V gene. The V segment lost 2 bases and the J segment 4 bases; nucleotides outside the gene matches: 8. The CDR3 runs to 16 residues. This CDR3 is CASSLIIGGVYNEQFF. The CDR3 nucleotides read TGTGCCAGCAGCTTAATTATTGGGGGGGTTTACAATGAGCAGTTCTTC.

The chain employs TRBV25-1 and TRBJ2-7; TRBD1 aligns across 9 bases. CDR1 is MGHDK and CDR2 is SYGVNS in the germline V gene. V lost 4 bases to trimming and J lost 3 bases; unmatched junction nucleotides: 7. The CDR3 contains 15 residues. As DNA, the CDR3 is TGTGCCAGCAGTGCACCGGGACAGGGCAACTACGAGCAGTACTTC. Residues: CASSAPGQGNYEQYF.

This clone occurred a few times. The gene calls are TRBV18 and TRBJ1-4, with a possible D match to TRBD1 (6 bases). The germline gives CDR1 KGHSH, CDR2 LQKENI. The CDR3 is 15 amino acids. Trimming pared 5 bases from V and 8 bases from J, leaving 18 bases between. CDR3 DNA sequence: TGTGCCAGCTCATCGTTCCGGGACATGGACGAAAAACTGTTTTTT. This translates into CASSSFRDMDEKLFF. Together with reference TRBV18 and TRBJ1-4, the CDR3 gives the full variable domain: NAGVMQNPRHLVRRRGQEARLRCSPMKGHSHVYWYRQLPEEGLKFMVYLQKENIIDESGMPKERFSAEFPKEGPSILRIQQVVRGDSAAYFCASSSFRDMDEKLFFGSGTQLSVL.

The chain joins TRBV3-1 (or the pseudogene TRBV3-2) to TRBJ2-2; D is undetermined. V was trimmed by 6 bases and J by 6 bases, leaving 17 bases between them. Germline CDR1 LGHDT, CDR2 YNNKEL (reference sequence). This CDR3 has 15 residues. The CDR3 region is CASRPQISISGELFF. DNA of the CDR3: TGTGCCAGCAGACCCCAGATCTCAATTTCCGGGGAGCTGTTTTTT.

The chain uses TRBV7-2 and TRBJ1-1, with unresolved D. The CDR3 loop spans 15 amino acids. The germline V gene has CDR1 SGHTA and CDR2 FQGNSA. The V end lost 0 bases, the J end lost 4 bases, and 12 bases lay between the germline ends. The CDR3 here is CASSLAGRRGTEAFF. As DNA, the CDR3 is TGTGCCAGCAGCTTAGCAGGGCGGCGGGGCACTGAAGCTTTCTTT.

This clone was seen a few times. The rearrangement links TRBV6-5 to TRBJ2-1, with D tentatively TRBD1 (6 bases). CDR1 is MNHEY, CDR2 SVGAGI, per germline. The CDR3 length is 14 residues. Trimming stripped 10 bases from V and 7 bases from J, with 20 bases between. CDR3 nucleotide sequence: TGTGCCACCACAGTTAATAGGGGGAATAATGAGCAGTTCTTC. This translates into CATTVNRGNNEQFF.

CDR3 protein: CASSSKLQGSTGELFF. DNA of the CDR3: TGTGCCAGCAGCTCAAAACTCCAGGGGTCGACCGGGGAGCTGTTTTTT. The rearrangement uses TRBV5-4 and TRBJ2-2; D is perhaps TRBD1 (6 bases). The germline CDR1 and CDR2 sequences are SGHNT and YYREEE (reference sequence). V was trimmed by 3 bases and J by 5 bases, leaving 17 bases between them. This CDR3 is 16 amino acids long.

The rearrangement joins TRBV15 to TRBJ1-2, with D possibly TRBD1 on 6 matching bases. The CDR3 contains 14 residues. The germline V gene encodes CDR1 LNHNV and CDR2 YYDKDF (reference sequence). V lost 0 bases and J 5 bases, leaving 10 bases between the germline ends. The CDR3 spells CATSRDTGIYGYTF. The CDR3 region has the DNA TGTGCCACCAGCAGAGACACAGGGATTTATGGCTACACCTTC. The complete variable domain, with remaining parts taken from reference TRBV15 and TRBJ1-2, reads DAMVIQNPRYQVTQFGKPVTLSCSQTLNHNVMYWYQQKSSQAPKLLFHYYDKDFNNEADTPDNFQSRRPNTSFCFLDIRSPGLGDTAMYLCATSRDTGIYGYTFGSGTRLTVV.

The J gene is TRBJ2-1, the V gene TRBV20-1; the match to TRBD2 covers 8 bases. Germline V gives CDR1 DFQATT, CDR2 SNEGSKA (reference sequence). V shed 3 bases and J 4 bases; nucleotides not matched to a gene: 17. This CDR3 comprises 18 residues. CDR3 nucleotides: TGCAGTGCTAGTCTACGGGGGGGCTTTCTTAGCGGGTACAATGAGCAGTTCTTC. Amino acids: CSASLRGGFLSGYNEQFF.

V usage is TRBV6-4 and J usage is TRBJ2-6, with D unresolved. V was clipped by 5 bases and J by 0 bases, with 5 bases between them. The CDR3 runs to 14 residues. Germline values: CDR1 MRHNA, CDR2 SNTAGT. The CDR3 spells CASSPSSGANVLTF. As DNA, the CDR3 is TGTGCCAGCAGTCCGAGCTCTGGGGCCAACGTCCTGACTTTC.

This clone was recorded many times. The chain joins TRBV2 to TRBJ2-1, with D possibly TRBD2 on 5 matching bases. The CDR3 is 15 residues long. Germline V gene lookup returns CDR1 SNHLY and CDR2 FYNNEI. The V gene lost 4 bases and the J gene lost 12 bases, with 22 bases spanning the gap. CDR3 DNA: TGTGCCAGCAGTGTAGGGTTTGGAGGTAGTGAGAGGCAGTTCTTC. Its protein is CASSVGFGGSERQFF.

The chain has TRBV3-1 (or the pseudogene TRBV3-2) and TRBJ2-2; D is ambiguous. V lost 4 bases and J lost 0, with 15 bases in between. Germline values: CDR1 LGHDT, CDR2 YNNKEL (reference sequence). The CDR3 is made up of 17 amino acids. CDR3 bases: TGTGCCAGCAGCCCCCAAAGCGCATTCGCGAACACCGGGGAGCTGTTTTTT. It is translated as CASSPQSAFANTGELFF.

The V call is TRBV14, the J call TRBJ2-1, with TRBD2 identical over 7 bases. Germline CDR1 and CDR2: SGHDN and FVKESK. The CDR3 sequence is 18 residues long. Germline trimming cut 3 bases from V and 0 bases from J; bases unmatched to any gene: 11. CDR3 loop: CASSHPNLAESSYNEQFF. The CDR3, as DNA: TGTGCCAGCAGCCATCCAAACCTAGCGGAGAGCTCCTACAATGAGCAGTTCTTC.

J is TRBJ1-1 and V is TRBV5-1, with a tentative D call TRBD1 (5 bases). This CDR3 spans 14 amino acids. Germline loops: CDR1 SGHRS, CDR2 YFSETQ. Between the trimmed V and J ends, which lost 0 bases and 1 base, there was a span of 7 bases. CDR3: CASSLGRANTEAFF. CDR3 DNA: TGCGCCAGCAGCTTGGGCAGGGCGAACACTGAAGCTTTCTTT.

The chain is built from TRBV10-2 and TRBJ1-4; D may be TRBD1 (6 bases). This CDR3 contains 14 residues. Germline lookup yields CDR1 WSHSY and CDR2 SAAADI. Trimming took 5 bases from V and 6 from J, leaving 13 bases between them. CDR3 loop: CASSTQGVDEKLFF. For the CDR3, the DNA is TGCGCCAGCAGTACACAGGGCGTGGATGAAAAACTGTTTTTT.

This clone was picked up one time. This sequence joins TRBV6-5 and TRBJ1-6; D is unclear. The CDR3 covers 13 residues. V gave up 0 bases and J gave up 9 bases, with 6 bases separating them. Germline values: CDR1 MNHEY, CDR2 SVGAGI. CDR3 nucleotide sequence: TGTGCCAGCAGTTACTCTTCTCTTTCACCCCTCCACTTT. Its translation: CASSYSSLSPLHF.

This clone has a handful of counts. V is TRBV5-4 and J is TRBJ2-3; D remains ambiguous. The CDR3 is 11 amino acids. V dropped 8 bases and J dropped 3 bases, with 7 bases sitting between them. The V gene's germline CDR1 is SGHNT and CDR2 YYREEE (reference sequence). The CDR3 region is CASQETDTQYF. DNA for the CDR3: TGTGCCAGTCAAGAGACAGATACGCAGTATTTT.